Reported below is one TCR beta chain. Its antigen is currently unknown. The data were taken from a study of T cell responses to AZD1222 COVID-19 vaccine. Study-wide findings and caveats: White British ancestry dominated among donors, who included more females, and clonal diversity was possibly underestimated.

V was pared by 0 bases and J by 5 bases, with 13 bases between. CDR1 LGHNA and CDR2 YSLEER come from the germline V gene. The CDR3 extends over 15 amino acids. TCRdb's copy holds only in-frame clones and misses some; the assay was immunoSEQ multiplex PCR. The sample consists of 150,000 to 200,000 clones, roughly 94% of them appearing once. Sequencing used peripheral blood, obtained 28 days after the second AZD1222 dose. The rearrangement uses TRBV4-3 and TRBJ1-1; D unresolved. The TCR was taken from an adult who received the AZD1222 COVID-19 vaccine. This CDR3 reads CASSQEAGKRTEAFF. The CDR3 DNA follows: TGCGCCAGCAGCCAAGAAGCTGGGAAGAGAACTGAAGCTTTCTTT.